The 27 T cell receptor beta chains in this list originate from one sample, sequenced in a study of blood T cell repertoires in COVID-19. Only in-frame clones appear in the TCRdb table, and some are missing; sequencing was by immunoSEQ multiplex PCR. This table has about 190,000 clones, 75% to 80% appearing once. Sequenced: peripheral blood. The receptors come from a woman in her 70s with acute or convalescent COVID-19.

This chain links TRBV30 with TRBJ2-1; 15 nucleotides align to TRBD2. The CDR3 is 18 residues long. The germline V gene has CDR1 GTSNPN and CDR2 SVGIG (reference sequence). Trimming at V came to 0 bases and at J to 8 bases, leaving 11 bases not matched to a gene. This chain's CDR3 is CAWSVRTSGRGRRDEQFF. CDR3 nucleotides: TGTGCCTGGAGTGTTCGGACTAGCGGGAGGGGAAGGAGGGATGAGCAGTTCTTC.

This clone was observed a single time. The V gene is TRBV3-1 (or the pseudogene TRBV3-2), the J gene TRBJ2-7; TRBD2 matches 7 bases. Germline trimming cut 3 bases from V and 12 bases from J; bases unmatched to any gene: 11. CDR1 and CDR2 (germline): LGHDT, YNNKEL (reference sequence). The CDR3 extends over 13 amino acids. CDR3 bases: TGTGCCAGCAGCCACCTAGCTTCGGGGGGTCTGTACTTC. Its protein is CASSHLASGGLYF.

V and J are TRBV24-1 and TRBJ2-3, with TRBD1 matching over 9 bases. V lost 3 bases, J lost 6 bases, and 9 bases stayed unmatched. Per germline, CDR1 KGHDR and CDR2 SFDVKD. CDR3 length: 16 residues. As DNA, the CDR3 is TGTGCCACCAGTGATGTGGGACAGGGAATCGTGGATACGCAGTATTTT. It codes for CATSDVGQGIVDTQYF.

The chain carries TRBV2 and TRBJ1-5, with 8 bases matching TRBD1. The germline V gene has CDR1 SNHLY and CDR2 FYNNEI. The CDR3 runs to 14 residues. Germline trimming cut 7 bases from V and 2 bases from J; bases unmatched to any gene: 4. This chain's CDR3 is CASTKDRGNQPQHF. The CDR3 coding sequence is TGTGCCAGCACGAAGGACAGGGGCAATCAGCCCCAGCATTTT.

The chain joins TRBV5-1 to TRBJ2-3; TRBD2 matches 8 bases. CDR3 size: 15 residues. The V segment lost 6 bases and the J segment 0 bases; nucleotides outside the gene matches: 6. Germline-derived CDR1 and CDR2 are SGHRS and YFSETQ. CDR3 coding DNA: TGCGCCAGCACCCTTAGCGGGATCAGCACAGATACGCAGTATTTT. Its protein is CASTLSGISTDTQYF.

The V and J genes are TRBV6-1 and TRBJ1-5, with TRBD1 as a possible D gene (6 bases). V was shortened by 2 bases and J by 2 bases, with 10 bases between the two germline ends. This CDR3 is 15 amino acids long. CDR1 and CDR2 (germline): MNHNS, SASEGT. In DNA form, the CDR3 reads TGTGCCAGCAGTGAAAGCAGGGGAGGCAATCAGCCCCAGCATTTT. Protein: CASSESRGGNQPQHF.

The CDR3 loop reads CASSLLGRGHVDTIYF. The CDR3 bases are TGTGCCAGCAGTTTACTTGGCAGGGGGCACGTGGACACCATATATTTT. V usage is TRBV28 and J usage is TRBJ1-3; TRBD1 agrees at 8 bases. The V segment lost 2 bases and the J segment 8 bases; nucleotides outside the gene matches: 11. There are 16 residues in the CDR3. Germline V gene sequence: CDR1 MDHEN, CDR2 SYDVKM. Supplemented by reference TRBV28 and TRBJ1-3, the full variable domain reads DVKVTQSSRYLVKRTGEKVFLECVQDMDHENMFWYRQDPGLGLRLIYFSYDVKMKEKGDIPEGYSVSREKKERFSLILESASTNQTSMYLCASSLLGRGHVDTIYFGEGSWLTVV.

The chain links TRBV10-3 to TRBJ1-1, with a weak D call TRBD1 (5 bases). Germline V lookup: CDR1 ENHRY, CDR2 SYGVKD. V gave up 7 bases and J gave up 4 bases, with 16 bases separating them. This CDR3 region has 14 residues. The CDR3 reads CAITEEDSFTEAFF. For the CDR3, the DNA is TGTGCCATCACTGAAGAAGACAGCTTCACTGAAGCTTTCTTT.

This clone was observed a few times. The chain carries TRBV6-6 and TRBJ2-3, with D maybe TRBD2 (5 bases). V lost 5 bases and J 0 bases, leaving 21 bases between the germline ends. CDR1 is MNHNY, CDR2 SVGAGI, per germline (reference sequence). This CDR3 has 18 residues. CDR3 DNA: TGTGCCAGCAGTCCGGTCGGACTGATTGCTGTTAGCACAGATACGCAGTATTTT. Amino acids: CASSPVGLIAVSTDTQYF.

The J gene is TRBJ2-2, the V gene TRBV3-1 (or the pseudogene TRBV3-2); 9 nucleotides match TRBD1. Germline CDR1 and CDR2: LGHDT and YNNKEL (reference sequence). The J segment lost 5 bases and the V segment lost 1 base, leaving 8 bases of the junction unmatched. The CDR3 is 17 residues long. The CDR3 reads CASSQASGTGTTGELFF. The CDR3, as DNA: TGTGCCAGCAGCCAAGCCTCCGGGACAGGGACGACCGGGGAGCTGTTTTTT.

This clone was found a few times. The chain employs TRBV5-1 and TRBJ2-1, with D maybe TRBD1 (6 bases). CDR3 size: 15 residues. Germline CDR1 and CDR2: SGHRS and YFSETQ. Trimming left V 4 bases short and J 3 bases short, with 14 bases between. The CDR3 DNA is TGCGCCAGCAGCCCGTTCAGGGGCAGCTACAATGAGCAGTTCTTC. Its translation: CASSPFRGSYNEQFF. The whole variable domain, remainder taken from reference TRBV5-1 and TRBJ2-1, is KAGVTQTPRYLIKTRGQQVTLSCSPISGHRSVSWYQQTPGQGLQFLFEYFSETQRNKGNFPGRFSGRQFSNSRSEMNVSTLELGDSALYLCASSPFRGSYNEQFFGPGTRLTVL.

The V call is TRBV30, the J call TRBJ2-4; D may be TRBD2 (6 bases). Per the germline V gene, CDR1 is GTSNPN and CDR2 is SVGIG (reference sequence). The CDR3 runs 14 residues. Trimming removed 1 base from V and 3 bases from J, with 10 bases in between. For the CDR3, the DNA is TGTGCCTGGAGTGGGAGGGGAGTCAAAAACATTCAGTACTTC. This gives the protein CAWSGRGVKNIQYF.

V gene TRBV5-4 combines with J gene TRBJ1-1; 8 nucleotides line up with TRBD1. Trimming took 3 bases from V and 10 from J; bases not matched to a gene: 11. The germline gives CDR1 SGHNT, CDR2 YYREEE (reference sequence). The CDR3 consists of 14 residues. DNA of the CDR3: TGTGCCAGCAGCTCGTTAGGGGGTACAGGGGGAGCTTTCTTT. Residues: CASSSLGGTGGAFF.

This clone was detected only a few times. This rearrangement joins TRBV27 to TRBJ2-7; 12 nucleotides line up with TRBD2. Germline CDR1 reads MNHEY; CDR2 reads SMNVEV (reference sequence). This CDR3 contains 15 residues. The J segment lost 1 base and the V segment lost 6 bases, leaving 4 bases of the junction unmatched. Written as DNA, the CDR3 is TGTGCCAGCAGCCGGACTAGCGGGACGTCCTACGAGCAGTACTTC. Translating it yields CASSRTSGTSYEQYF.

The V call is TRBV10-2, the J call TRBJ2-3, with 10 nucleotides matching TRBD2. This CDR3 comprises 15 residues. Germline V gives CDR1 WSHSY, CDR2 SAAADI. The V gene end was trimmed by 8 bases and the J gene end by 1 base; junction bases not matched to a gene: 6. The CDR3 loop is CASLGSGRGTDTQYF. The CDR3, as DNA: TGCGCCAGCTTGGGGAGCGGGAGGGGCACAGATACGCAGTATTTT.

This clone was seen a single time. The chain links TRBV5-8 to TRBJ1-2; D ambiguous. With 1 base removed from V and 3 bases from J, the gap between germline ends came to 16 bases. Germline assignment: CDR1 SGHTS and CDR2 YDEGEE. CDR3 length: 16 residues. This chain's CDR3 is CASSLRLIRGDYGYTF. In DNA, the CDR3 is TGTGCCAGCAGCTTGCGGCTTATTCGGGGTGACTATGGCTACACCTTC. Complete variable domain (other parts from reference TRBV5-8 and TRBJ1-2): EAGVTQSPTHLIKTRGQQATLRCSPISGHTSVYWYQQALGLGLQFLLWYDEGEERNRGNFPPRFSGRQFPNYSSELNVNALELEDSALYLCASSLRLIRGDYGYTFGSGTRLTVV.

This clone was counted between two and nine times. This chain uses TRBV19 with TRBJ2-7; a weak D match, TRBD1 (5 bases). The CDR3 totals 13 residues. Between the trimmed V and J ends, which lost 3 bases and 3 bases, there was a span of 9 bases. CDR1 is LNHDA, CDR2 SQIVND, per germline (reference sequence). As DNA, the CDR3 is TGTGCCAGTAGTATTCAGGGCGACTACGAGCAGTACTTC. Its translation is CASSIQGDYEQYF.

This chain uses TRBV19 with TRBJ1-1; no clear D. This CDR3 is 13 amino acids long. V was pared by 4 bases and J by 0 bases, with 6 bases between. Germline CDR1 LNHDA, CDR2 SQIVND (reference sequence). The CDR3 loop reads CASSTGMNTEAFF. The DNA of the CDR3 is TGTGCCAGTAGTACCGGGATGAACACTGAAGCTTTCTTT.

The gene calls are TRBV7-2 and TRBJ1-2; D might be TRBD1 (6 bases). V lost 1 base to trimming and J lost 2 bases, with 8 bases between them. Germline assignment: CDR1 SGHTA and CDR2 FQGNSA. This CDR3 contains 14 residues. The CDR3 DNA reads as TGTGCCAGCAGCTTAGATGGGGGCAACTATGGCTACACCTTC. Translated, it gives CASSLDGGNYGYTF.

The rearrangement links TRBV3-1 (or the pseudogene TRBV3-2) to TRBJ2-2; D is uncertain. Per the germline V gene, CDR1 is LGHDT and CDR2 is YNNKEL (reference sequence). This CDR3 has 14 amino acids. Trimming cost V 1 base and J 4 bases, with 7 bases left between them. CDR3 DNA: TGTGCCAGCAGCCAAGGTTCGGGCACCGGGGAGCTGTTTTTT. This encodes CASSQGSGTGELFF.

Here the CDR3 reads CASSPRQGGSNQPQHF. CDR3 nucleotides: TGTGCCAGCAGCCCGAGGCAGGGGGGAAGCAATCAGCCCCAGCATTTT. The chain combines TRBV2 with TRBJ1-5, with TRBD1 identical over 7 bases. CDR3 size: 16 residues. Germline values: CDR1 SNHLY, CDR2 FYNNEI. Unmatched junction bases numbered 9, after V lost 6 bases and J lost 1 base. Complete variable domain (other parts from reference TRBV2 and TRBJ1-5): EPEVTQTPSHQVTQMGQEVILRCVPISNHLYFYWYRQILGQKVEFLVSFYNNEISEKSEIFDDQFSVERPDGSNFTLKIRSTKLEDSAMYFCASSPRQGGSNQPQHFGDGTRLSIL.

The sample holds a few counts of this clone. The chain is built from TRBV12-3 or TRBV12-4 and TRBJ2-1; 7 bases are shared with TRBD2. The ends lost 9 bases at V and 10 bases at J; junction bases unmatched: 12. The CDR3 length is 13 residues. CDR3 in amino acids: CASGRGQSGEQFF. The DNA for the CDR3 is TGTGCCAGTGGGAGGGGTCAGTCCGGGGAGCAGTTCTTC.

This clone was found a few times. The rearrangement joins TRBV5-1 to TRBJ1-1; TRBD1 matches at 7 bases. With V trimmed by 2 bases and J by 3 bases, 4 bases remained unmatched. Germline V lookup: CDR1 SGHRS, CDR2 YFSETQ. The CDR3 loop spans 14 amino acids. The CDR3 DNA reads TGCGCCAGCAGCTTATTCACAGGGGACACTGAAGCTTTCTTT. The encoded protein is CASSLFTGDTEAFF.

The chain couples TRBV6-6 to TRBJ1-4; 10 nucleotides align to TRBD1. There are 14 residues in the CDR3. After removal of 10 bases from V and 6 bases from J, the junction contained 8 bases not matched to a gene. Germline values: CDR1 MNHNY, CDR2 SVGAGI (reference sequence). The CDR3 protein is CANTLGQGYEKLFF. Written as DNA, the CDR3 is TGTGCCAACACACTGGGACAGGGGTATGAAAAACTGTTTTTT.

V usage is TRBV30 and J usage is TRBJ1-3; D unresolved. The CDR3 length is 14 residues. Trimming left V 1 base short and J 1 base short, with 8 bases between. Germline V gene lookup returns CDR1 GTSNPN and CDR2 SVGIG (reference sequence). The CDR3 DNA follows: TGTGCCTGGAGTGAGGGAGATTCTGGAAACACCATATATTTT. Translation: CAWSEGDSGNTIYF.

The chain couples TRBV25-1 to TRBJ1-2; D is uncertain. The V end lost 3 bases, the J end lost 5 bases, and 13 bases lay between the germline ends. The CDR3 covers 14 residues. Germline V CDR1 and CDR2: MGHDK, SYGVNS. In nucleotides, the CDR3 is TGTGCCAGCAGTGATTCCGGTAGATTTTATGGCTACACCTTC. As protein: CASSDSGRFYGYTF.

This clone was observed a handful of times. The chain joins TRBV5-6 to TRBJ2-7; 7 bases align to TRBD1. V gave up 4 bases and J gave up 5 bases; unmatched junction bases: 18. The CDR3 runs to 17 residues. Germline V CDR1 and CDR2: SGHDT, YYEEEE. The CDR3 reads CASSGYRGLVGFHEQYF. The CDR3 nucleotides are TGTGCCAGCAGCGGTTACAGGGGTCTAGTGGGTTTCCACGAGCAGTACTTC.